This T cell receptor (beta chain) was recorded in a study of beta chain features in type 1 diabetes. About the research overall: Sorted cells from all samples, numbering fewer than 120,000,000, were examined. Study-level results: Across all four CD4+ subsets, people with type 1 diabetes showed modestly shorter TCRB CDR3s. In cDNA sequencing, cells with high TCR expression could be over-represented.

Expressed TCRB transcripts got sequenced, as all isolated RNA was reverse transcribed. Average reads for naive, central memory and regulatory T cell samples were about 3.57 million. The assay was immunoSEQ multiplex PCR, and TCRdb's table has in-frame clones only and misses some. The sample gives fewer than 350,000 clones, 15% of which show up once; less than 0.02% is in the top ten. A note on this clone: Its antigen is not known.

The ends lost 2 bases at V and 2 bases at J; junction bases unmatched: 3. The germline V gene has CDR1 SGDLS and CDR2 YYNGEE. The CDR3 has 15 residues. Purity exceeding 95% was reached by all sorted populations. The sample comprised naive CD4+ T cells from blood. The TCR comes from a man in his late teens or twenties with type 1 diabetes. The chain combines TRBV9 with TRBJ2-3; TRBD2 matches at 9 bases. Here the CDR3 reads CASSVRTSATDTQYF. The CDR3 DNA reads as TGTGCCAGCAGCGTGAGGACTAGCGCCACAGATACGCAGTATTTT.